The clone carrying this TCR beta chain was counted a few times. Antigen unknown. The same CDR3 arises from other DNA sequences in this sample as well. The record originates from a study of beta chain features in type 1 diabetes. Overall study context: Investigators examined nearly 110,000,000 sorted cells across all samples.

General study points: Type 1 diabetes patients showed a moderate but significant shortening of TCRB CDR3s in all four CD4+ subsets. The naive, central memory and Treg TCRB repertoires of patients appeared to be more similar to one another than those of healthy donors.

The study reverse transcribed the entire isolated RNA, so it sequenced expressed TCRB transcripts. This table comes from immunoSEQ multiplex PCR, and its TCRdb copy is limited to in-frame clones, with some not included. The sample records under 250,000 clones, 11% to 15% being singletons. Isolation of CD4+ naive, central memory, regulatory and stem cell-like memory cells was achieved by sorting via CD45RO/CCR7/CD25/CD127/CD95/CD27. The sequenced material came from naive CD4+ T cells from blood. The TCR sequence derives from a man between 25 and 39 years old with type 1 diabetes.

CDR3: CASSQGQGDGYTF. The CDR3 DNA sequence: TGCGCCAGCAGCCAGGGACAGGGGGATGGCTACACCTTC. The V call is TRBV5-1, the J call TRBJ1-2; 11 bases map to TRBD1. Germline trimming cut 4 bases from V and 6 bases from J; bases unmatched to any gene: 2. There are 13 residues in the CDR3. CDR1 SGHRS and CDR2 YFSETQ come from the germline V gene.